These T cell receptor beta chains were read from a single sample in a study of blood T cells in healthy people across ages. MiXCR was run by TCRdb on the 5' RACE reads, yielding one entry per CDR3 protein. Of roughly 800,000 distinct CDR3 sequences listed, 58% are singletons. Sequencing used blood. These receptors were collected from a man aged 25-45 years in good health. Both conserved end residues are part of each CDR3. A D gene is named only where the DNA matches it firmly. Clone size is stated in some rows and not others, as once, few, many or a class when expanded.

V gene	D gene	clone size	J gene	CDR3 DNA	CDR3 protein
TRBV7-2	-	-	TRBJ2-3	TGTGCCAGCAGGCCAGGCGGCGCTGATACGCAGTATTTT	CASRPGGADTQYF
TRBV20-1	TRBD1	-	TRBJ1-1	TGCAGTGCTGAGACAGGGGCCCGATTGAACACTGAAGCTTTCTTT	CSAETGARLNTEAFF
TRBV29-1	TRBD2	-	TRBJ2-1	TGCAGCGGCGGGAGGGCCAGCAATGAGCAGTTCTTC	CSGGRASNEQFF
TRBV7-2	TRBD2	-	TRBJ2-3	TGTGCCAGCAGCCCCCCTAGCGGGGGGTCAGATACGCAGTATTTT	CASSPPSGGSDTQYF
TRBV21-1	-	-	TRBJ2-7	TGTGCCAGCAGCAAGCCCGCTATATTTTTTAACGAGCAGTACTTC	CASSKPAIFFNEQYF
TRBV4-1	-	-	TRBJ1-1	TGCGCCAGCAGCCAGGTGGATCGGGACACTGAAGCTTTCTTT	CASSQVDRDTEAFF
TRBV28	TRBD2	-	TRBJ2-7	TGTGCCAGCAGTTTATATAGCGGGAGTTACTACGAGCAGTACTTC	CASSLYSGSYYEQYF
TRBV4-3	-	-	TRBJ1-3	TGCGCCAGCAGCCAAGAACATGCGGGAAACACCATATATTTT	CASSQEHAGNTIYF
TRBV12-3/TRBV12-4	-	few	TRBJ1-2	TGTGCCAGCAGCTGGGACACCCGGGGCTACACCTTC	CASSWDTRGYTF
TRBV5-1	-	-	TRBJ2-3	TGCGCCAGCAGCTTGAGCGCCAGGCCCGGGGATACGCAGTATTTT	CASSLSARPGDTQYF
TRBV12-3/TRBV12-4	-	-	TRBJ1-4	TGTGCCAGCAGTTCCCGGGAGGGTCCGGCTAATGAAAAACTGTTTTTT	CASSSREGPANEKLFF
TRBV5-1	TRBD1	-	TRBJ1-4	TGCGCCAGCAGCTTTACAGGGGGCTCCTATGAAAAACTGTTTTTT	CASSFTGGSYEKLFF
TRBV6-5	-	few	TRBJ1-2	TGTGCCAGCAGTTATTTTTTTAACTATGGCTACACCTTC	CASSYFFNYGYTF
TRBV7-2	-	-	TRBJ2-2	TGTGCCAGCAGCTTAGTGTCGGACACCTCCACCGGGGAGCTGTTTTTT	CASSLVSDTSTGELFF
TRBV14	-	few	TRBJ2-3	TGTGCCAGCAGCCTCGGACTATACAACACAGATACGCAGTATTTT	CASSLGLYNTDTQYF
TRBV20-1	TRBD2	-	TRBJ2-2	TGCAGTGCTTCCGGGACTAGCGGGGGCGCGAACACCGGGGAGCTGTTTTTT	CSASGTSGGANTGELFF
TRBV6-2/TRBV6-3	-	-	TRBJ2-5	TGTGCCAGCAGCCCAGCGACGTCTGAAGAGACCCAGTACTTC	CASSPATSEETQYF
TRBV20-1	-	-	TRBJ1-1	TGCAGTGCTAGAGATGGTAAAGGCCCGTCAGAAGCTTTCTTT	CSARDGKGPSEAFF
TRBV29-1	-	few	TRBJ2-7	TGCAGCGTTGTCAGTGACAGGCAAGGTCTTTTTATGCAGTACTTC	CSVVSDRQGLFMQYF
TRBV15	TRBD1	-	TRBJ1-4	TGTGCCACCAGCCCCGACAGGGGGAGTGAAAAACTGTTTTTT	CATSPDRGSEKLFF
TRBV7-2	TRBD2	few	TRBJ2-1	TGTGCCAGCTCGTACGGGAGGGCCTCCTACAATGAGCAGTTCTTC	CASSYGRASYNEQFF
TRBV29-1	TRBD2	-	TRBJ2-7	TGCAGCGTTGACAGCGGGAGTTACAATAAGCAGTACTTC	CSVDSGSYNKQYF
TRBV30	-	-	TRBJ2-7	TGTGCCTGGAGGGGCCAAAAAGTCTACGAGCAGTACTTC	CAWRGQKVYEQYF
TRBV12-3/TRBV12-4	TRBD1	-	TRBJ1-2	TGTGCCAGCAGTGACAAGACAGGGCTGGGTGGCTACACCTTC	CASSDKTGLGGYTF
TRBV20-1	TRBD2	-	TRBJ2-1	TGCAGTGCCGAACCGCCCGGGACTAGCGACAATGAGCAGTTCTTC	CSAEPPGTSDNEQFF
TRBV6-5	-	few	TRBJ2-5	TGTGCCACCTCACCGGGGCTGGAGACCCAGTACTTC	CATSPGLETQYF
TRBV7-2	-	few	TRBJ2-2	TGTGCCAGCAGCTTCCAAGCGGGGGAGCTGTTTTTT	CASSFQAGELFF
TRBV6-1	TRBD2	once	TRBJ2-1	TGTGCCAGCAGTGGCGAGGGACTAGCGGCGTACAATGAGCAGTTCTTC	CASSGEGLAAYNEQFF
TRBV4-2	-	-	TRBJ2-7	TGTGCCAGCAGTCGAGACAGGGAGGGTGACTACGAGCAGTACTTC	CASSRDREGDYEQYF
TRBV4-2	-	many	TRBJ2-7	TGTGCCAGCAGCCAAGGATTAGGTTCGTACGAGCAGTACTTC	CASSQGLGSYEQYF
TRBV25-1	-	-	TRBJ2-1	TGTGCCAGCAGAGATGCCCGGACCGGGTACCAAGAGACCCAGTTCTTC	CASRDARTGYQETQFF
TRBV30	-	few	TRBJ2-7	TGTGCCTGGAGTGGAGAGGTCGAGCAGTACTTC	CAWSGEVEQYF
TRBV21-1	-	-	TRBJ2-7	TGTGCCAGCAGCATAGCCGGGACACTGCTAAGGTACGAGCAGTACTTC	CASSIAGTLLRYEQYF
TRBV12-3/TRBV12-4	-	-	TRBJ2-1	TGTGCCAGCAGTTTAACGGCGGGCGGCTACAATGAGCAGATCTTC	CASSLTAGGYNEQIF
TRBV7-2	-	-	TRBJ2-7	TGTGCCAGCAGCTTGCGAAGGGCCAGGGTATTCGAGCAGTACTTC	CASSLRRARVFEQYF
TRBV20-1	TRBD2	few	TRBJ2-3	TGCAGTGCTATGGGACTAGCGGTTTTAGATACGCAGTATTTT	CSAMGLAVLDTQYF
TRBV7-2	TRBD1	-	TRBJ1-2	TGTGCCAGCAGGCGGGACAGCAACTATGGCTACACCTTC	CASRRDSNYGYTF
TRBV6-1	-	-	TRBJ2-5	TGTGCCAGCAGGGACAGTCCACAAGAGACCCAGTACTTC	CASRDSPQETQYF
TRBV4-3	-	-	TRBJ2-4	TGCGCCAGCAGCCAAGGTCAGCGGCAGTACTTC	CASSQGQRQYF
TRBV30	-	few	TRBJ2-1	TGTGCCTGGAGTGCTAATGAGCAGTTCTTC	CAWSANEQFF
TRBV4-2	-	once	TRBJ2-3	TGTGCCAGCAGCCAAGATAGTATGGGACTCAGTCTCACAGATACGCAGTATTTT	CASSQDSMGLSLTDTQYF
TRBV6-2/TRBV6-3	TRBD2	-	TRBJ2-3	TGTGCCAGCAGTTGGGGACTAGCGGGAGACGGTACGCAGTATTTT	CASSWGLAGDGTQYF
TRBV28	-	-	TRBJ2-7	TGTGCCAGCAGTTTTTATGCGGCCTACGAGCAGTACTTC	CASSFYAAYEQYF
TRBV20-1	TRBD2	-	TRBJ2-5	TGCAGTGCTCCCCCCTTATGGGGGACTAGCGGGAGTGAGACCCAGTACTTC	CSAPPLWGTSGSETQYF
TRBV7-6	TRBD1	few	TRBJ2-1	TGTGCCAGCAGCCCGGGACAGGGCCACTATGAGCAGTTCTTC	CASSPGQGHYEQFF
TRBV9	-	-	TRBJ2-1	TGTGCCAGCAGCGTAGGGCCGGAGCAGTTCTTC	CASSVGPEQFF
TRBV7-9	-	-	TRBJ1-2	TGTGCCAGCAGCCCTGATACCGCGGGCTACACCTTC	CASSPDTAGYTF